The present TCR beta chain was sequenced within a study of blood T cell repertoires in COVID-19. Study context: Some COVID-19 samples were acute and others convalescent; all came from the United States, Italy and Spain.

This clone was seen just once. Germline V gene sequence: CDR1 SGHTA, CDR2 FQGTGA. The CDR3 is made up of 15 amino acids. Trimming removed 5 bases from V and 9 bases from J; junction bases left unmatched: 6. Only in-frame clones appear in the TCRdb table, and some are missing; sequencing was by immunoSEQ multiplex PCR. The repertoire includes roughly 100,000 clones, more than 70% of them detected once, and 4.8% sits in the top ten. This TCR was recovered from a woman aged 80 or older with active COVID-19. Sequences were obtained from peripheral blood. The chain links TRBV7-3 to TRBJ2-1; TRBD2 agrees at 14 bases. This chain's CDR3 is CASSEGLAGVAEQFF. CDR3 nucleotide sequence: TGTGCCAGCAGCGAGGGACTAGCGGGAGTGGCTGAGCAGTTCTTC.